A single sample is the source of the 23 T cell receptor beta chains below, sequenced in a study of cytomegalovirus exposure and HLA in healthy donors. 13 Jbeta primers and 60 Vbeta primers were used for the PCR. Clones were sequenced by immunoSEQ multiplex PCR, and TCRdb holds only the in-frame ones, with some missing. The data show fewer than 150,000 clones, over 75% seen once. The sequenced sample consisted of PBMCs. These receptor sequences come from a man under 40 in good health and CMV-seronegative.

This clone was observed at least ten times. This CDR3 reads CASSDGLAGDEQFF. Here the CDR3 DNA reads TGTGCCAGCAGTGACGGACTAGCGGGAGATGAGCAGTTCTTC. This chain uses TRBV6-4 with TRBJ2-1, with TRBD2 matching 13 bases. Germline V gene data show CDR1 as MRHNA and CDR2 as SNTAGT. V shed 2 bases and J 8 bases; nucleotides not matched to a gene: 0. This CDR3 contains 14 residues.

The V gene is TRBV25-1, the J gene TRBJ1-2, with D possibly TRBD1 on 6 matching bases. The CDR3 sequence is 13 residues long. Germline V gene data show CDR1 as MGHDK and CDR2 as SYGVNS. Trimming removed 5 bases from V and 6 bases from J, with 13 bases in between. The CDR3 is CASSLDSINGYTF. In DNA form, the CDR3 reads TGTGCCAGCAGTTTGGACAGCATTAATGGCTACACCTTC.

The rearrangement links TRBV20-1 to TRBJ1-1; 8 bases align to TRBD1. The CDR3 spans 11 residues. V was pared by 7 bases and J by 4 bases, with 2 bases of the junction left unmatched. Germline values: CDR1 DFQATT, CDR2 SNEGSKA (reference sequence). CDR3 sequence: CSVDRATEAFF. For the CDR3, the DNA is TGCAGTGTGGACAGGGCCACTGAAGCTTTCTTT.

V is TRBV5-1 and J is TRBJ2-5; possible D gene TRBD1, 5 bases. The germline CDR1 and CDR2 sequences are SGHRS and YFSETQ. The CDR3 covers 16 residues. V shed 0 bases and J shed 1 base, with 13 bases lying between them. The chain's CDR3 is CASSLEFVGLQETQYF. The CDR3 region has the DNA TGCGCCAGCAGCTTGGAGTTTGTGGGGCTCCAAGAGACCCAGTACTTC.

This chain uses TRBV9 with TRBJ2-7; 9 bases are a match to TRBD1. Trimming cost V 1 base and J 5 bases; bases outside gene matches: 1. Germline lookup yields CDR1 SGDLS and CDR2 YYNGEE. The CDR3 is 13 residues long. The CDR3: CASSVRTGDEQYF. CDR3 in DNA: TGTGCCAGCAGCGTACGGACAGGGGACGAGCAGTACTTC. Full variable domain (missing parts from reference TRBV9 and TRBJ2-7): DSGVTQTPKHLITATGQRVTLRCSPRSGDLSVYWYQQSLDQGLQFLIQYYNGEERAKGNILERFSAQQFPDLHSELNLSSLELGDSALYFCASSVRTGDEQYFGPGTRLTVT.

This clone was counted only a few times. CDR3 sequence: CASSPAGTGNEKLFF. CDR3 nucleotides: TGCGCCAGCAGCCCGGCCGGGACAGGGAATGAAAAACTGTTTTTT. The rearrangement uses TRBV4-1 and TRBJ1-4, with 9 bases fitting TRBD1. The V gene end was trimmed by 4 bases and the J gene end by 5 bases; junction bases not matched to a gene: 5. Germline lookup yields CDR1 MGHRA and CDR2 YSYEKL. This CDR3 region has 15 residues.

The chain employs TRBV27 and TRBJ2-2; the D gene is possibly TRBD1 (5 bases). This CDR3 spans 14 amino acids. Trimming pared 2 bases from V and 3 bases from J, leaving 7 bases between. Germline V gives CDR1 MNHEY, CDR2 SMNVEV (reference sequence). The CDR3 reads CASSLQGDTGELFF. CDR3 DNA sequence: TGTGCCAGCAGTTTACAGGGTGACACCGGGGAGCTGTTTTTT.

The rearrangement uses TRBV5-1 and TRBJ1-3, with 8 bases aligning to TRBD1. The CDR3 runs to 16 residues. The germline V gene encodes CDR1 SGHRS and CDR2 YFSETQ. J lost 4 bases, V lost 0 bases, and 6 bases had no gene match. The CDR3 DNA is TGCGCCAGCAGCTTGGAATGGCAGGGGGCAGGAAACACCATATATTTT. Protein product: CASSLEWQGAGNTIYF.

The rearrangement joins TRBV6-1 to TRBJ1-2, with D possibly being TRBD1 (6 bases). The germline CDR1 and CDR2 sequences are MNHNS and SASEGT. Trimming removed 11 bases from V and 4 bases from J, with 14 bases in between. The CDR3 sequence is 12 residues long. Written as DNA, the CDR3 is TGTGCCTCAGCAGGACAGTTCTATGGCTACACCTTC. This gives the protein CASAGQFYGYTF.

The rearrangement joins TRBV5-6 to TRBJ1-6, with no clear D. From germline, CDR1 is SGHDT and CDR2 YYEEEE. The CDR3 spans 18 residues. Trimming pared 0 bases from V and 1 base from J, leaving 14 bases between. The CDR3 loop reads CASSLDRGVKSYNSPLHF. CDR3 DNA sequence: TGTGCCAGCAGCTTGGATCGGGGAGTGAAGTCCTATAATTCACCCCTCCACTTT.

This chain uses TRBV5-4 with TRBJ2-3; D possibly corresponds to TRBD2 (6 bases). The CDR3 has 14 residues. V lost 4 bases to trimming and J lost 2 bases, with 11 bases between them. Germline values: CDR1 SGHNT, CDR2 YYREEE (reference sequence). The CDR3 spells CASSTGTDTDTQYF. As DNA, the CDR3 is TGTGCCAGCAGCACCGGGACTGACACAGATACGCAGTATTTT.

The CDR3 loop reads CASSIRRYGDTIYF. DNA for the CDR3: TGTGCCAGTAGTATCCGAAGATACGGAGACACCATATATTTT. This rearrangement joins TRBV19 to TRBJ1-3; D unresolved. The CDR3 extends over 14 amino acids. V was clipped by 3 bases and J by 8 bases, with 14 bases between them. The germline gives CDR1 LNHDA, CDR2 SQIVND (reference sequence).

The chain uses TRBV19 and TRBJ1-1, with unresolved D. Trimming left V 11 bases short and J 0 bases short, with 19 bases between. The germline gives CDR1 LNHDA, CDR2 SQIVND (reference sequence). The CDR3 extends over 15 amino acids. CDR3 DNA: TGTGCCTCCAAGTCTTCCCTCGGAGTGAACACTGAAGCTTTCTTT. Protein product: CASKSSLGVNTEAFF. Using reference TRBV19 and TRBJ1-1 for the parts outside the CDR3, the full variable domain is DGGITQSPKYLFRKEGQNVTLSCEQNLNHDAMYWYRQDPGQGLRLIYYSQIVNDFQKGDIAEGYSVSREKKESFPLTVTSAQKNPTAFYLCASKSSLGVNTEAFFGQGTRLTVV.

The rearrangement joins TRBV21-1 to TRBJ1-2; the table's TRBD1 call for D was not verified on the DNA. TRBV21-1 is a listed pseudogene. This CDR3 region has 13 residues. The CDR3 spells CARYYGQYYGYTF. The CDR3 DNA reads TGTGCCAGGTATTATGGACAGTACTATGGCTACACCTTC.

This chain joins TRBV2 and TRBJ2-7, with TRBD1 as a possible D gene (6 bases). Trimming took 3 bases from V and 6 from J, leaving 15 bases between them. The length of the CDR3 is 14 residues. From germline, CDR1 is SNHLY and CDR2 FYNNEI. The CDR3 nucleotides are TGTGCCAGCAGTGAGACAGGTATCATCCTCGAGCAGTACTTC. Protein product: CASSETGIILEQYF.

The V gene is TRBV28, the J gene TRBJ1-1, with D perhaps matching TRBD1 (5 bases). The V gene lost 6 bases and the J gene lost 11 bases, with 13 bases spanning the gap. CDR3 length: 11 amino acids. Germline V lookup: CDR1 MDHEN, CDR2 SYDVKM. CDR3 sequence: CASRLPGYAFF. DNA of the CDR3: TGTGCCAGCAGGCTTCCAGGGTATGCTTTCTTT.

The rearrangement uses TRBV19 and TRBJ1-1; 7 bases agree with TRBD1. Per the germline V gene, CDR1 is LNHDA and CDR2 is SQIVND (reference sequence). This CDR3 region has 13 residues. V was clipped by 4 bases and J by 4 bases; unmatched bases: 3. CDR3 in amino acids: CASSNRGFTEAFF. CDR3 bases: TGTGCCAGTAGTAACAGGGGATTCACTGAAGCTTTCTTT.

This clone occurred once. This sequence joins TRBV12-5 and TRBJ2-6; 9 bases are a match to TRBD1. Losses at the gene ends were 5 bases for V and 0 bases for J; bases not matched to a gene: 11. CDR1 LGHNT and CDR2 FRNRAP come from the germline V gene. The CDR3 runs 19 residues. CDR3 nucleotides: TGTGCTAGTGGTCTAACTCACGCGACAGGGGGCTCTGGGGCCAACGTCCTGACTTTC. Translated: CASGLTHATGGSGANVLTF.

This clone was recorded a few times. The CDR3 DNA follows: TGTGCCAGCAGCTCCCGAGGTCCAGGGGACCGTTCACCCCTCCACTTT. It encodes CASSSRGPGDRSPLHF. The chain is built from TRBV5-8 and TRBJ1-6; possible D gene TRBD1, 6 bases. CDR3 length equals 16 residues. Trimming shortened V by 3 bases and J by 9 bases, and 19 bases separated the two germline ends. CDR1 SGHTS and CDR2 YDEGEE come from the germline V gene. Based on the CDR3 plus reference TRBV5-8 and TRBJ1-6, the full variable domain is EAGVTQSPTHLIKTRGQQATLRCSPISGHTSVYWYQQALGLGLQFLLWYDEGEERNRGNFPPRFSGRQFPNYSSELNVNALELEDSALYLCASSSRGPGDRSPLHFGNGTRLTVT.

The V call is TRBV5-1, the J call TRBJ2-3, with D perhaps TRBD2 (5 bases). There are 14 residues in the CDR3. Trimming took off 1 base at V and 6 bases at J, with 12 bases between the two ends. Germline V gene sequence: CDR1 SGHRS, CDR2 YFSETQ. Written as DNA, the CDR3 is TGCGCCAGCAGCTTGTATGTTTCGGGGGATACGCAGTATTTT. Translation gives CASSLYVSGDTQYF.

This chain uses TRBV25-1 with TRBJ2-3; D perhaps matches TRBD2 (6 bases). V lost 10 bases to trimming and J lost 2 bases, with 16 bases between them. The CDR3 totals 14 residues. CDR1 and CDR2 (germline): MGHDK, SYGVNS. This CDR3 is CATGIGGATDTQYF. CDR3 nucleotides: TGTGCCACGGGTATCGGCGGGGCCACAGATACGCAGTATTTT.

This chain connects TRBV28 to TRBJ1-6; tentative D call: TRBD1 (5 bases). CDR1 and CDR2 (germline): MDHEN, SYDVKM. V lost 4 bases, J lost 11 bases, and 15 bases lay in between. This CDR3 is 14 amino acids long. CDR3 protein: CASSSSRGGPPLHF. CDR3 nucleotide sequence: TGTGCCAGCAGTTCCTCTCGGGGGGGTCCACCCCTCCACTTT.

This clone has more than one count but fewer than ten. V gene TRBV6-5 combines with J gene TRBJ1-1; 7 nucleotides agree with TRBD1. Germline-derived CDR1 and CDR2 are MNHEY and SVGAGI. The CDR3 has 16 amino acids. V shed 0 bases and J 3 bases; nucleotides not matched to a gene: 7. This chain's CDR3 is CASSYSGDRVYTEAFF. In nucleotides, the CDR3 is TGTGCCAGCAGTTACTCGGGAGACAGGGTCTACACTGAAGCTTTCTTT.